This is a list of T cell receptor beta chains from one sample in a study of blood T cell repertoires in COVID-19. TCRdb's table, derived via immunoSEQ multiplex PCR, lists solely in-frame clones and lacks some. The table has roughly 200,000 clones, 75% to 80% seen once; the top ten hold roughly 8.7%. The specimen sequenced was peripheral blood. Every receptor here comes from a woman in her forties or fifties with active or convalescent COVID-19. Both conserved end residues are part of each CDR3. A D gene is named only where the DNA matches it firmly. Clone size is not always given. Where it is, it says once, few, many or a class for expanded clones.

j_call,d_call,v_call,clone_size,cdr3_aa,cdr3_nt
TRBJ2-7,TRBD1,TRBV5-6,.,CASSYVTGVGGRYF,TGTGCCAGCAGCTACGTTACAGGGGTGGGCGGTAGGTACTTC
TRBJ2-2,TRBD1,TRBV6-1,many,CASSARDRGEKTGELFF,TGTGCCAGCAGTGCCCGGGACAGGGGTGAGAAGACCGGGGAGCTGTTTTTT
TRBJ1-4,.,TRBV28,.,CASSLFPRASAHEKLFF,TGTGCCAGCAGTTTATTCCCCAGGGCTTCCGCGCATGAAAAACTGTTTTTT
TRBJ2-1,TRBD1,TRBV11-3,.,CASSLGQVDNEQFF,TGTGCCAGCAGCTTGGGACAGGTGGACAATGAGCAGTTCTTC
TRBJ2-2,.,TRBV24-1,.,CATSESTGELFF,TGTGCCACCAGTGAGTCTACCGGGGAGCTGTTTTTT
TRBJ1-1,.,TRBV6-2/TRBV6-3,.,CASRYYRSYTEAFF,TGTGCCAGCAGGTACTACAGGAGCTACACTGAAGCTTTCTTT
TRBJ1-2,TRBD1,TRBV28,.,CASSFGRRFPDRGYGYTF,TGTGCCAGCAGTTTTGGTCGACGCTTCCCGGACAGGGGCTATGGCTACACCTTC
TRBJ1-2,.,TRBV3-1/TRBV3-2,.,CASSQDLGAGARGYTF,TGTGCCAGCAGCCAAGATCTCGGCGCGGGGGCGAGGGGCTACACCTTC
TRBJ2-2,TRBD2,TRBV7-2,few,CASSPNRGGAAGELFF,TGTGCCAGCAGCCCGAATCGGGGGGGCGCAGCCGGGGAGCTGTTTTTT
TRBJ2-3,TRBD2,TRBV7-7,.,CASSPVPGRVTGDTQYF,TGTGCCAGCAGCCCCGTCCCGGGGAGGGTAACGGGGGATACGCAGTATTTT
TRBJ2-5,.,TRBV2,.,CASSRRQETQYF,TGTGCCAGCAGTAGGCGGCAAGAGACCCAGTACTTC
TRBJ1-2,TRBD1,TRBV28,few,CASSQGGPRSYTF,TGTGCCAGCAGCCAAGGGGGCCCCCGGAGCTACACCTTC
TRBJ2-7,TRBD1,TRBV4-2,.,CASSHGTGGDDEQYF,TGTGCCAGCAGCCACGGGACAGGGGGTGACGACGAGCAGTACTTC
TRBJ1-1,.,TRBV20-1,.,CSASTVLNTEAFF,TGCAGTGCTAGTACTGTATTGAACACTGAAGCTTTCTTT
TRBJ1-2,.,TRBV19,few,CASTSGEGSYGYTF,TGTGCCAGCACCTCAGGGGAAGGGAGCTATGGCTACACCTTC
TRBJ1-1,.,TRBV6-5,.,CASSPDRGLNTEAFF,TGTGCCAGCAGCCCAGATCGGGGTTTGAACACTGAAGCTTTCTTT
TRBJ1-1,.,TRBV7-8,.,CASSLDGGSSFF,TGTGCCAGCAGCCTGGACGGGGGGAGTTCTTTCTTT
TRBJ2-5,.,TRBV29-1,.,CSGISGPQGETQYF,TGCAGCGGAATTTCCGGGCCTCAGGGCGAGACCCAGTACTTC
TRBJ2-3,.,TRBV4-3,.,CASSRGGSGTDTQYF,TGCGCCAGCAGCCGGGGCGGTTCGGGCACAGATACGCAGTATTTT
TRBJ1-1,.,TRBV25-1,.,CASSAWNTEAFF,TGTGCCAGCAGTGCGTGGAACACTGAAGCTTTCTTT
TRBJ1-1,.,TRBV13,.,CASSSPLNVNTEAFF,TGTGCCAGCAGCTCGCCACTAAACGTGAACACTGAAGCTTTCTTT
TRBJ1-1,.,TRBV20-1,once,CSASERGGWSTEAFF,TGCAGTGCTAGTGAGCGGGGGGGCTGGAGCACTGAAGCTTTCTTT
TRBJ1-1,.,TRBV6-2/TRBV6-3,.,CASSYPAGIRNTEAFF,TGTGCCAGCAGTTACCCGGCAGGTATTAGGAACACTGAAGCTTTCTTT
TRBJ2-1,TRBD2,TRBV7-2,.,CASSLSGTSGGVYNEQFF,TGTGCCAGCAGCTTATCCGGGACTAGCGGGGGGGTTTACAATGAGCAGTTCTTC
TRBJ2-7,.,TRBV2,.,CASSGGASDRYEQYF,TGTGCCAGCAGTGGAGGGGCTAGCGACCGCTACGAGCAGTACTTC
TRBJ2-1,TRBD1,TRBV7-3,.,CASSSSKGQGTYNEQFF,TGTGCCAGCAGCTCATCCAAGGGACAGGGAACCTACAATGAGCAGTTCTTC
TRBJ1-5,.,TRBV27,few,CASSRNREGKDNQPQHF,TGTGCCAGCAGTCGAAATCGGGAAGGGAAGGATAATCAGCCCCAGCATTTT
TRBJ1-1,TRBD1,TRBV4-3,.,CASSREQGALTEAFF,TGCGCCAGCAGCCGAGAACAGGGGGCGCTGACTGAAGCTTTCTTT
TRBJ1-5,.,TRBV30,.,CAWSVSTGNQPQHF,TGTGCCTGGAGTGTCAGTACGGGGAATCAGCCCCAGCATTTT
TRBJ1-1,.,TRBV6-2/TRBV6-3,.,CASSYDGATEAFF,TGTGCCAGCAGTTACGATGGGGCCACTGAAGCTTTCTTT
TRBJ1-2,.,TRBV7-9,.,CASSLVRTDYGYTF,TGTGCCAGCAGCTTAGTCCGGACAGACTATGGCTACACCTTC
TRBJ1-5,.,TRBV7-9,few,CASSPQGDNQPQHF,TGTGCCAGCAGTCCGCAGGGTGATAATCAGCCCCAGCATTTT
TRBJ1-2,TRBD1,TRBV11-2,.,CASSTGGANYGYTF,TGTGCCAGCAGCACAGGGGGGGCTAACTATGGCTACACCTTC